One T cell receptor (beta chain) is described in this entry. What it binds is not known. TCR beta cDNA was made by 5'RACE template switching with UMIs. Each CDR3 protein gets one entry in TCRdb, which reprocessed the 5' RACE reads and gives no DNA. This table lists around 260,000 distinct CDR3 sequences. This CDR3 has 17 residues. CDR1 and CDR2 (germline): SEHNR, FQNEAQ (reference sequence). The sample comes from a study of T cells expressing NK-cell markers. The study, taken as a whole, reports: Specificity for HCMV among expanded NKG2C+ T cell clones was not established. The CD3+CD56-NKG2C+ fraction of a handful of donors was also led by these clonotypes.

Sequenced sample: blood T cells: a sorted CD56 or NKG2C T cell subset, CD4+ or CD8+ T cells, or bulk PBMC T cells (not recorded which). The J gene is TRBJ2-1, the V gene TRBV7-9; TCRdb selects TRBD1, and the lack of DNA leaves this call unchecked. This TCR came from a woman aged 18 to 75 in good health. The CDR3 here is CAINLGRGIPLLNEQFF.